This T cell receptor (beta chain) is from a study of blood T cell repertoires in COVID-19. Study-level information: Samples representing acute and convalescent COVID-19 were sourced from the United States, Italy and Spain. PBMCs, B-cell-depleted T cells, or T cells were the source of the cDNA or gDNA that made up the material.

CDR1 and CDR2 (germline): SGHNT, YYREEE (reference sequence). The CDR3 loop spans 15 amino acids. V lost 4 bases, J lost 5 bases, and 9 bases stayed unmatched. In the original analysis: Nucleated cell counts were estimated from reference gene primer amplification. The repertoire was sequenced with immunoSEQ multiplex PCR; TCRdb's copy has only in-frame clones and lacks some. V and J calls and clone size are those listed in that table; D and trimming were worked out from the DNA. The sample shows 300,000 to 400,000 clones, 65% to 85% of them seen only once. The source is a young man with active or convalescent COVID-19. The sequenced sample consisted of peripheral blood. This sequence joins TRBV5-4 and TRBJ2-5, with TRBD2 matching over 9 bases. This CDR3 reads CASSMNAGGPETQYF. CDR3 in DNA: TGTGCCAGCAGCATGAACGCGGGGGGGCCGGAGACCCAGTACTTC.